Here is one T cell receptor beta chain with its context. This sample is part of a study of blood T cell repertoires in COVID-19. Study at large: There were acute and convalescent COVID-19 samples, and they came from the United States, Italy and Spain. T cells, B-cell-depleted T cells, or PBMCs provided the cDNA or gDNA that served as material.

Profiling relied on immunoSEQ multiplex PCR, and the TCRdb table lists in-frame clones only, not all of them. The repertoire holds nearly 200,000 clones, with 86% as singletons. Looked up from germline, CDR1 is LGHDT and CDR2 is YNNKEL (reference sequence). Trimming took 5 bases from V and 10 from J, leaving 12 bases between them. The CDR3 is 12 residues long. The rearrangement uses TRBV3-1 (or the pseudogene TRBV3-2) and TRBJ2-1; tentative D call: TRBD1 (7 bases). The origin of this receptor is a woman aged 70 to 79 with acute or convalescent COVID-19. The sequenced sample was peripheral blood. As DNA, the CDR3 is TGTGCCAGCAGCAGGGCGGGACAGGAGCAGTTCTTC. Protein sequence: CASSRAGQEQFF.